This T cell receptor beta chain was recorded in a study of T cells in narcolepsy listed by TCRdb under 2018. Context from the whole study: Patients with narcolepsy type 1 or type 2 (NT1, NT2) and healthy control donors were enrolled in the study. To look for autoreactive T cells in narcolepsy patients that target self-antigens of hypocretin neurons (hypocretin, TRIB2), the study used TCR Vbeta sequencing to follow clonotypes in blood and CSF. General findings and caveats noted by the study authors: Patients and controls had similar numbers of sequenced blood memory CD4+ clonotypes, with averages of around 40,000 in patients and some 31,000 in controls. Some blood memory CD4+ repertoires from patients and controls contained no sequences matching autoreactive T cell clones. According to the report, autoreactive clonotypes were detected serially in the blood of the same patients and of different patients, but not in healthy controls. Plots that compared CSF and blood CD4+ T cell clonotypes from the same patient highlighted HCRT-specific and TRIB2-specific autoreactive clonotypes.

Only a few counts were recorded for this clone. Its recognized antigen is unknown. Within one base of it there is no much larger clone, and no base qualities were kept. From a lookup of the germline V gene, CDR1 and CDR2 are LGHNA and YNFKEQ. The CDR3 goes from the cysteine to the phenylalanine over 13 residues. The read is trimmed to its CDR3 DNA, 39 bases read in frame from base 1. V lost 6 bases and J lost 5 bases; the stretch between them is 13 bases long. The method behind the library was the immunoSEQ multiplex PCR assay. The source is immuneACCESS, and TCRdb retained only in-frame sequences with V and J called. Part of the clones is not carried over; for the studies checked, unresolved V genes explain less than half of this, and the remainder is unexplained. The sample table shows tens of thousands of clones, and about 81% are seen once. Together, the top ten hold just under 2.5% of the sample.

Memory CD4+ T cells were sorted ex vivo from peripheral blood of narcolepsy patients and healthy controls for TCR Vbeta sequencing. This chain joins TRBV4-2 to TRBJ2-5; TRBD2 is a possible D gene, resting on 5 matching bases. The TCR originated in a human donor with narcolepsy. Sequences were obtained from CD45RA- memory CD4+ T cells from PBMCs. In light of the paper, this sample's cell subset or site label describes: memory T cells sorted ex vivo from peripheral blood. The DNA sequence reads TGTGCCAGCAGACCTCCTAGCAGCGAGACCCAGTACTTC. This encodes CASRPPSSETQYF.